This TCR beta chain was retrieved from a study of cytomegalovirus exposure and HLA in healthy donors. General study points: Most TCR beta V segments were productive about 90% or about 30% of the time in an earlier analysis. Presence/absence analyses assumed roughly uniform sequencing depth across donors, which may not hold.

Primers: 60 Vbeta forward and 13 Jbeta reverse. Generated by immunoSEQ multiplex PCR, the TCRdb table keeps only in-frame clones and is missing some. The data contain more than 110,000 clones, about four fifths of them singletons. Germline V gene lookup returns CDR1 SGHAT and CDR2 FQNNGV. V was pared by 0 bases and J by 0 bases, with 12 bases between. This CDR3 has 17 amino acids. As regards this clone: Its antigen is undetermined.

The sample comprised PBMCs. The source is a man in his thirties or forties in good health and CMV-seronegative. V is TRBV11-2 and J is TRBJ1-3; D is ambiguous. Here the CDR3 DNA reads TGTGCCAGCAGCTTAGAAAGGACTTGGAGCTCTGGAAACACCATATATTTT. Amino acids: CASSLERTWSSGNTIYF.